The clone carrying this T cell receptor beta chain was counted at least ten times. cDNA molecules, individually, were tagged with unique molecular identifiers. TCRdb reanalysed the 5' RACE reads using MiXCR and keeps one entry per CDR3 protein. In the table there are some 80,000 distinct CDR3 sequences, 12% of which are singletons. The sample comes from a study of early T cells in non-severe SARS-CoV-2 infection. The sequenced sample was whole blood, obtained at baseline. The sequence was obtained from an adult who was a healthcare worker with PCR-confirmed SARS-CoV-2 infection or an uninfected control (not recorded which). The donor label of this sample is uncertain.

CDR3 region: CASSYGGGSNQPQHF. The CDR3 DNA sequence: TGTGCCAGCAGTTATGGAGGGGGAAGCAATCAGCCCCAGCATTTT. This chain joins TRBV12-3 or TRBV12-4 and TRBJ1-5; D perhaps matches TRBD1 (6 bases). Trimming stripped 4 bases from V and 1 base from J, with 11 bases between. The CDR3 sequence is 15 residues long.